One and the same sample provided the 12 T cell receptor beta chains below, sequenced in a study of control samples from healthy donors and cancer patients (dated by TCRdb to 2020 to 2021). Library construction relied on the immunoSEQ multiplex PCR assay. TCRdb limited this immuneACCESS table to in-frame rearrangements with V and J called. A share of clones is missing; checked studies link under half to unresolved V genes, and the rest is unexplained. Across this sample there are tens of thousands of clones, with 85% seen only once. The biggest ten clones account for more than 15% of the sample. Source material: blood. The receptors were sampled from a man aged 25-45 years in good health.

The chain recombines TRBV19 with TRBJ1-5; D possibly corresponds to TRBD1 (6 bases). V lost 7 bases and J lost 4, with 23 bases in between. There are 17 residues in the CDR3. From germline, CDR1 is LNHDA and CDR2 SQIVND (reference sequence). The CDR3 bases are TGTGCCAGTAATGGGGCAAAACAGGGTACTAGGAATCAGCCCCAGCATTTT. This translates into CASNGAKQGTRNQPQHF.

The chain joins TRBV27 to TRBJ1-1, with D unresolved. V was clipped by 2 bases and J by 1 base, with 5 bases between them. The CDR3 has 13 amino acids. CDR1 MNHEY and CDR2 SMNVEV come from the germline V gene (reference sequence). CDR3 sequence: CASSLRENTEAFF. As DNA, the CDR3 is TGTGCCAGCAGTTTACGAGAGAACACTGAAGCTTTCTTT.

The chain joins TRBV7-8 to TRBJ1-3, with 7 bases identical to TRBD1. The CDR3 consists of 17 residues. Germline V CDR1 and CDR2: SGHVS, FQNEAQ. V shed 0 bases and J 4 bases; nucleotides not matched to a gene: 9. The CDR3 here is CASSLALYRGRGNTIYF. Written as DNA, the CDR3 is TGTGCCAGCAGCTTAGCGCTTTACAGGGGAAGGGGAAACACCATATATTTT.

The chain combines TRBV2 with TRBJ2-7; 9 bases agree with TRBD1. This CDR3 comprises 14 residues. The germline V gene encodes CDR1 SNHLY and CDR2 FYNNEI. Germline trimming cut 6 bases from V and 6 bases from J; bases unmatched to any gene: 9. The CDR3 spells CASRRTGQGFEQYF. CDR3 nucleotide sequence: TGTGCCAGCAGGCGAACGGGACAGGGCTTCGAGCAGTACTTC.

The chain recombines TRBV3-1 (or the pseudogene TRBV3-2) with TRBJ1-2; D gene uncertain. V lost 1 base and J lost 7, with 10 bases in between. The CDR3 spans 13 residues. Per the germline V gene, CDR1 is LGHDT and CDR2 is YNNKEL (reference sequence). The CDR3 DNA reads TGTGCCAGCAGCCAAGGTGGGGAGGGTGGCTACACCTTC. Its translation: CASSQGGEGGYTF.

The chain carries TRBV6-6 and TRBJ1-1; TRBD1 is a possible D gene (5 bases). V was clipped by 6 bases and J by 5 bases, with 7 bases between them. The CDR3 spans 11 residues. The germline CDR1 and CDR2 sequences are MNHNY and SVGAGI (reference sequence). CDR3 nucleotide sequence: TGTGCCAGCAGGGAGGGGACTGAAGCTTTCTTT. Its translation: CASREGTEAFF.

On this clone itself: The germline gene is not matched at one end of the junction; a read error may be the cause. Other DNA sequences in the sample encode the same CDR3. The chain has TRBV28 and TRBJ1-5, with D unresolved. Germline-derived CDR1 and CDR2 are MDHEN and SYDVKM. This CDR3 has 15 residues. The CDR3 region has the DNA TGTGCCAGCAGTTCCAATTCGGACGGGAATCAGCCCCAACATTTT. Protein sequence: CASSSNSDGNQPQHF.

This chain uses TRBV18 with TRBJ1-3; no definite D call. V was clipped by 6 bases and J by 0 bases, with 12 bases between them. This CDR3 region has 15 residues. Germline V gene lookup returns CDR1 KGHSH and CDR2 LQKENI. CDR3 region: CASSPPASSGNTIYF. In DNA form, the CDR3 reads TGTGCCAGCTCCCCCCCGGCCAGCTCTGGAAACACCATATATTTT.

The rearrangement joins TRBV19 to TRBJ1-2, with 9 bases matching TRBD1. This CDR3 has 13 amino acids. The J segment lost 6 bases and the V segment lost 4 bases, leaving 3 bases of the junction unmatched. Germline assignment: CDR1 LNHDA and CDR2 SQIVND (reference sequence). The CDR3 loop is CASSTDRGHGYTF. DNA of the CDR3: TGTGCCAGTAGTACGGACAGGGGACATGGCTACACCTTC.

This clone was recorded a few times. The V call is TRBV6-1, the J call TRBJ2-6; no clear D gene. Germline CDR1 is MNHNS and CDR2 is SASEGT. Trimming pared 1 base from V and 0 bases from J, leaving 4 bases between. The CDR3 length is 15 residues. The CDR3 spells CASSEDSSGANVLTF. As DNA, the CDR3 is TGTGCCAGCAGTGAAGACAGCTCTGGGGCCAACGTCCTGACTTTC.

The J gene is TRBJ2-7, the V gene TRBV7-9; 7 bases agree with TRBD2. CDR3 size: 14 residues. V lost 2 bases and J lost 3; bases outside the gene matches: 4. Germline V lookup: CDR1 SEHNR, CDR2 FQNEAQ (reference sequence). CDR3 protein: CASSLHGGIYEQYF. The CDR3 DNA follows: TGTGCCAGCAGCTTACACGGGGGGATCTACGAGCAGTACTTC.

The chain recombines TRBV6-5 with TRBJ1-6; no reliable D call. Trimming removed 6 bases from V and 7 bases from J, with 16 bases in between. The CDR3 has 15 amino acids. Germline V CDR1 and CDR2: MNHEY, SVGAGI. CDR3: CASSITVVGNSPLHF. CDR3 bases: TGTGCCAGCAGCATAACGGTTGTTGGGAATTCACCCCTCCACTTT.